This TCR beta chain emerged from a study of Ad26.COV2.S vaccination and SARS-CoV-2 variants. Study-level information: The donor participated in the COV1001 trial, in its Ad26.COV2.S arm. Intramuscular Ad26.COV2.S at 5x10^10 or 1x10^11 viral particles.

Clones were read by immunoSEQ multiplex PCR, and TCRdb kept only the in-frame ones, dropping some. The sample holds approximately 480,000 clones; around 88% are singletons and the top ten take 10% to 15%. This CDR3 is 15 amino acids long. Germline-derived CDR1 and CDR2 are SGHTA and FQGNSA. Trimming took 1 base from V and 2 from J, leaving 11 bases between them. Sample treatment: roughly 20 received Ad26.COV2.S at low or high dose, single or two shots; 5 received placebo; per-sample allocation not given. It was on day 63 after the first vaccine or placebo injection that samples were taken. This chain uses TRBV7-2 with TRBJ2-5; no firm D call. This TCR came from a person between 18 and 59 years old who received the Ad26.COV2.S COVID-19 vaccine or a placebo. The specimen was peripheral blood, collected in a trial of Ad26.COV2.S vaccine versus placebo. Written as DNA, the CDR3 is TGTGCCAGCAGCTTAGAGGGTTCTGGGCAAGAGACCCAGTACTTC. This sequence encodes CASSLEGSGQETQYF.